This is a list of T cell receptor beta chains from one sample in a study of CD8 T cells in ankylosing spondylitis. TCRdb reprocessed the 5' RACE reads via MiXCR and lists one record per CDR3 protein. The sample contains more than 650,000 distinct CDR3 sequences, approximately 10% of which appear only once. Source material: blood, either unsorted or a sorted T cell fraction (not recorded which). The receptors derive from a male donor with ankylosing spondylitis. CDR3s include the opening cysteine and the closing phenylalanine or tryptophan. D genes are given only for firm matches. The size field is filled for only some rows; it gives once, few, many or a size class.

d_call j_call clone_size v_call cdr3_aa cdr3_nt
TRBD2 TRBJ2-1 NA TRBV7-9 CASSLLAGDEGEQFF TGTGCCAGCAGCTTATTAGCGGGAGACGAGGGTGAGCAGTTCTTC
TRBD1 TRBJ1-2 few TRBV5-1 CASSPWTGPNYGYTF TGCGCCAGCAGCCCCTGGACAGGGCCTAACTATGGCTACACCTTC
NA TRBJ2-3 NA TRBV29-1 CSVEDSPLDTRYF TGCAGCGTTGAAGATAGCCCCCTAGATACGCGGTATTTT
TRBD2 TRBJ2-1 NA TRBV20-1 CSARRAGGSSYNEQFF TGCAGTGCTAGAAGAGCGGGAGGGTCCTCCTACAATGAGCAGTTCTTC
NA TRBJ1-6 few TRBV29-1 CSVAYEVYNSPLHF TGCAGCGTTGCCTATGAGGTGTATAATTCACCCCTCCACTTT
TRBD1 TRBJ2-2 many TRBV20-1 CSAQQGARTGELFF TGCAGTGCTCAACAGGGGGCACGGACCGGGGAGCTGTTTTTT
TRBD2 TRBJ2-3 NA TRBV5-1 CASSPGGAGPDTQYF TGCGCCAGCAGCCCCGGGGGGGCGGGCCCAGATACACAGTATTTT
TRBD1 TRBJ2-7 NA TRBV6-1 CASQLGRGHYEQYF TGTGCCAGTCAACTAGGAAGGGGGCACTACGAGCAGTACTTC
TRBD1 TRBJ1-1 few TRBV5-1 CASSFGDSIGFGEAFF TGCGCCAGCAGCTTCGGGGACAGCATTGGATTCGGTGAAGCTTTCTTT
TRBD1 TRBJ1-1 few TRBV10-3 CAISARGQPNTEAFF TGTGCCATCAGTGCACGGGGACAGCCGAACACTGAAGCTTTCTTT
NA TRBJ2-7 few TRBV4-1 CASSQEGGRAYEQYF TGCGCCAGCAGCCAAGAAGGAGGGAGAGCCTACGAGCAGTACTTC
NA TRBJ2-7 few TRBV20-1 CSASWDEQYF TGCAGTGCTAGCTGGGACGAGCAGTACTTC
TRBD2 TRBJ2-3 many TRBV15 CATSFGLAGVGDTQYF TGTGCCACCAGCTTCGGACTAGCGGGAGTCGGAGATACGCAGTATTTT
NA TRBJ1-2 NA TRBV27 CASSLYAAGANYGYTF TGTGCCAGCAGTTTATACGCGGCAGGGGCTAACTATGGCTACACCTTC
TRBD1 TRBJ2-1 NA TRBV7-9 CASSSGTGQSWFF TGTGCCAGCAGTTCCGGGACAGGCCAGTCTTGGTTCTTC
NA TRBJ1-1 many TRBV4-2 CASSQVRDTEAFF TGTGCCAGCAGCCAAGTAAGGGATACTGAAGCTTTCTTT
TRBD2 TRBJ2-7 NA TRBV12-3/TRBV12-4 CASSSIAGGGEQYF TGTGCCAGCAGTTCCATAGCGGGAGGAGGCGAGCAGTACTTC
NA TRBJ2-3 many TRBV7-9 CASSTGTGITDTQYF TGTGCCAGCAGCACCGGAACAGGGATAACAGATACGCAGTATTTT
TRBD1 TRBJ2-7 many TRBV20-1 CSAPPRQGYSYEQYF TGCAGTGCTCCTCCAAGACAGGGCTACTCCTACGAGCAGTACTTC
NA TRBJ2-5 few TRBV5-7 CASSLVCPEETQYF TGTGCCAGCAGCTTGGTTTGTCCGGAAGAGACCCAGTACTTC
TRBD1 TRBJ1-3 many TRBV29-1 CSVGQGTSGNTIYF TGCAGCGTTGGACAGGGTACCTCTGGAAACACCATATATTTT
NA TRBJ1-3 NA TRBV20-1 CSAREDLSGNTIYF TGCAGTGCTAGAGAGGATCTCTCTGGAAACACCATATATTTT
NA TRBJ1-1 many TRBV10-3 CAISEYRDSGEAFF TGTGCCATCAGTGAGTACAGGGATAGCGGTGAAGCTTTCTTT
TRBD1 TRBJ2-7 few TRBV12-3/TRBV12-4 CASSLGDSLSYEQYF TGTGCCAGCAGTTTGGGGGACAGTCTCTCCTACGAGCAGTACTTC
TRBD1 TRBJ1-6 few TRBV5-1 CASSLAPPGQGNSPLHF TGCGCCAGCAGCTTGGCCCCACCTGGACAGGGAAATTCACCCCTCCACTTT
NA TRBJ1-1 few TRBV20-1 CSARGGGPTEAFF TGCAGTGCTAGAGGGGGAGGGCCCACTGAAGCTTTCTTT
NA TRBJ1-1 NA TRBV4-3 CASSQDLGGAEAFF TGCGCCAGCAGCCAAGATCTCGGGGGGGCTGAAGCTTTCTTT
NA TRBJ2-7 many TRBV7-9 CASSLVYGYEQYF TGTGCCAGCAGCTTAGTTTACGGGTACGAGCAGTACTTC
NA TRBJ2-7 few TRBV6-5 CASIWQGSYEQYF TGTGCCAGCATTTGGCAGGGATCCTACGAGCAGTACTTC
NA TRBJ2-3 NA TRBV7-9 CASSPLRTGPLSNTQYF TGTGCCAGCAGCCCCCTCCGCACAGGTCCTTTAAGTAATACGCAGTATTTT
NA TRBJ1-1 NA TRBV7-2 CASSSDRPAAFF TGTGCCAGCAGCTCGGACCGCCCTGCGGCTTTCTTT
NA TRBJ1-4 NA TRBV20-1 CSASFLGGTNEKLFF TGCAGTGCTAGTTTTCTAGGGGGAACTAATGAAAAACTGTTTTTT
NA TRBJ1-1 few TRBV20-1 CSARSGVATEAFF TGCAGTGCTAGGTCAGGGGTGGCCACTGAAGCTTTCTTT
NA TRBJ1-4 many TRBV20-1 CSASWGDNEKLFF TGCAGTGCTAGTTGGGGGGATAATGAAAAACTGTTTTTT
TRBD1 TRBJ2-3 few TRBV28 CASKGQPTDTQYF TGTGCCAGCAAGGGACAGCCCACAGATACGCAGTATTTT
NA TRBJ1-4 many TRBV20-1 CSARGGDAHEKLFF TGCAGTGCTAGAGGCGGAGACGCACATGAAAAACTGTTTTTT
TRBD1 TRBJ1-4 few TRBV5-1 CASSVAGTVEKLFF TGCGCCAGCAGCGTAGCCGGGACAGTCGAAAAACTGTTTTTT
NA TRBJ2-1 many TRBV20-1 CSARDFRGSSYNEQFF TGCAGTGCTAGAGATTTTCGAGGGAGCTCCTACAATGAGCAGTTCTTC
NA TRBJ2-3 NA TRBV7-2 CASSLGRARPGDTQYF TGTGCCAGCAGCTTAGGGAGGGCCCGTCCCGGAGATACGCAGTATTTT
NA TRBJ2-1 NA TRBV20-1 CSASSASSYNEQFF TGCAGTGCTAGTTCCGCGAGCTCCTACAATGAGCAGTTCTTC
TRBD1 TRBJ2-1 NA TRBV14 CASSSLQGATYNEQFF TGTGCCAGCAGCTCCTTACAGGGGGCAACCTACAATGAGCAGTTCTTC
NA TRBJ1-4 few TRBV20-1 CSAIPGPNEKLFF TGCAGTGCTATTCCAGGGCCTAATGAAAAACTGTTTTTT
NA TRBJ2-6 few TRBV6-1 CASSEAHGSSGANVLTF TGTGCCAGCAGTGAAGCACACGGCTCCTCTGGGGCCAACGTCCTGACTTTC
NA TRBJ2-1 many TRBV20-1 CSIPGYNEQFF TGCAGCATTCCGGGGTACAATGAGCAGTTCTTC
TRBD2 TRBJ2-7 NA TRBV6-1 CASKSGIIYEQYF TGTGCCAGCAAGAGCGGGATCATCTACGAGCAGTACTTC
NA TRBJ2-3 NA TRBV7-2 CASSIHTSTDTQYF TGTGCCAGCAGCATACATACTAGCACAGATACGCAGTATTTT
TRBD2 TRBJ2-7 many TRBV20-1 CSAPTSLHYEQYF TGCAGTGCCCCGACTAGCCTACACTACGAGCAGTACTTC
NA TRBJ2-1 NA TRBV27 CASRNSKRNNEQFF TGTGCCAGCAGAAACTCGAAGCGGAACAATGAGCAGTTCTTC
TRBD2 TRBJ2-3 NA TRBV6-5 CASSFGLAGGFTDTQYF TGTGCCAGCAGTTTTGGACTAGCGGGAGGTTTCACAGATACGCAGTATTTT
NA TRBJ1-1 few TRBV18 CASSPFESSEAFF TGTGCCAGCTCACCTTTCGAGTCAAGTGAAGCTTTCTTT
TRBD1 TRBJ1-4 NA TRBV7-2 CASSLAGQGREKLFF TGTGCCAGCAGCTTAGCGGGACAGGGACGAGAAAAACTGTTTTTT
TRBD1 TRBJ1-4 few TRBV20-1 CSAKDRGGEKLFF TGCAGTGCCAAGGACAGGGGGGGTGAAAAACTGTTTTTT